This record covers a single T cell receptor beta chain. What antigen it recognizes has not been identified. No per-base quality is available; no much larger clone lies one base away. According to the study, the label for this sample's treatment or condition signals: roughly 10-day PBMC culture with coronavirus spike peptide pools or control peptides (ViraFEST assay). The ViraFEST assay, used in the study, expanded antigen-specific T cells with peptide pools and then identified the expanded clonotypes through TCR sequencing. The convalescent patients' positive SARS-CoV-2 PCR tests were from March to December 2020, which was before the Alpha, Beta and Delta variants emerged in the United States. Fewer than 2.5 million PBMCs per well were cultured in IMDM with roughly 5% human AB serum and approximately 9.1 IU/ml IL-2, plus 10 ug/ml peptide pools. Half of the culture medium was replaced with fresh IL-2-containing medium on days 3 and 7. Once the cells had been in culture for ten to eleven days, the EasySep CD4+ T cell isolation kit was used to isolate CD4+ T cells by negative selection. Ficoll-Paque Plus gradient centrifugation was used to isolate PBMCs from whole blood, and the isolated PBMCs were then either used fresh or cryopreserved at -140C. Culture conditions were generally each tested in triplicate wells.

Looking up the germline V gene yields CDR1 SGHTA and CDR2 FQGNSA. A distance of 4 bases separates the germline ends of V and J, which lose 1 base and 0 bases respectively. Measured from the cysteine to the phenylalanine, the CDR3 is 14 residues long. The sequence is cut down to CDR3 DNA, 42 bases in frame from base 1. Library creation used PCR. DNA from cultured CD4+ T cells underwent TCR sequencing with the Oncomine TCR Beta short-read assay at the Johns Hopkins FTIC core. Genomic DNA was extracted from the cultured CD4+ T cells with the QIAamp micro DNA kit. Oncomine TCR Beta libraries from cultured CD4+ T cells were pooled using unique dual indexes and sequenced on an Illumina iSeq 100. In the original analysis: Non-productive sequences were filtered out, and CDR3s that did not start with C, did not end with F or W, or were shorter than 7 amino acids were discarded. Antigen-specific clonotypes were identified using the MANAFEST web application through comparison of peptide-stimulated wells with reference and other culture wells. Positive clones required FDR below 0.05, an odds ratio above 5, and productive frequency above 0.1% in at least two of three replicate wells. Clonotypes that were significantly expanded in both SARS-CoV-2 spike wells and at least one common cold coronavirus spike condition were defined as cross-reactive. Similarity between CDR3 sequences was evaluated in R version 3.6.1 using Levenshtein distances (stringdist) and unrooted phylogenetic trees (ape). The raw public data were reprocessed by TCRdb itself: fastp quality trimming at Q25, MiXCR clonotype calling, in-frame beta chains only. Each CDR3 protein gets just one entry, which takes the most common genes and DNA from the rows behind it. The V and J calls, along with clone size, are taken from TCRdb and not from the paper's own processing. This sample comprises 4,000 to 6,000 distinct CDR3 sequences, about 80% of them detected only once. The ten largest clonotypes hold approximately 17% of the sample.

This entry comes from a study of vaccination and CD4 T cells after COVID-19 (dated by TCRdb to 2021 to 2024). Notes on the research overall: Convalescent patients had a positive SARS-CoV-2 result on nasal swab PCR, and of these patients, several had mild disease and one had severe disease. Six males and four females were included in the convalescent cohort, with two Hispanic individuals, seven Caucasians, two Asians and one multiracial person represented. Participants got two doses of the Pfizer-BioNTech BNT162b2 vaccine (n=8) or two doses of the Moderna mRNA-1273 vaccine (n=2). Post-COVID blood samples from convalescent patients were collected a median of around 110 days after diagnosis, with a range of 35 to 161 days. The time from the second vaccine dose to post-vaccine blood sampling had a median of 72 days and ranged from about 12 to 241 days. Overlapping spike peptide pools from SARS-CoV-2 and from the common cold coronaviruses HCoV-NL63, HCoV-OC43 and HCoV-229E were used as culture stimuli. As controls, cultures received a CEFX viral epitope pool (the positive control), an HIV-1 Nef peptide pool (the negative control), or no peptide at all. The spike-specific CD4+ TCR repertoire was compared before and after mRNA vaccination in approximately 9 COVID-19 convalescent patients and a handful of infection-naive healthy vaccine recipients. Paper-wide results and their limitations: Nearly all vaccine-specific clones in convalescent patients (304 of 307) were mono-reactive for SARS-CoV-2 spike rather than cross-reactive with common cold coronaviruses. In convalescent patients, a median around 84% of post-vaccine SARS-CoV-2-reactive clones were detected only after vaccination, and vaccine-specific priming was suggested by this finding. The study included relatively few convalescent patients and did not analyze early timepoints after natural infection. An increase in the median number of SARS-CoV-2-reactive clonotypes from some 20 after infection to roughly 39 after vaccination was observed, but the change was not found to be significant.

The sequence links TRBV7-2 to TRBJ1-5, with the D segment identity uncertain. This TCR was sampled from a human donor who had recovered from COVID-19. The source material was CD4+ T cells from blood, cultured in vitro. The nucleotide sequence reads as follows: TGTGCCAGCAGCTTAGAGCATAGCAATCAGCCCCAGCATTTT. This encodes CASSLEHSNQPQHF. Beyond the CDR3, the reference TRBV7-2 and TRBJ1-5 genes provide the residues; the full variable domain reads: GAGVSQSPSNKVTEKGKDVELRCDPISGHTALYWYRQSLGQGLEFLIYFQGNSAPDKSGLPSDRFSAERTGGSVSTLTIQRTQQEDSAVYLCASSLEHSNQPQHFGDGTRLSIL.